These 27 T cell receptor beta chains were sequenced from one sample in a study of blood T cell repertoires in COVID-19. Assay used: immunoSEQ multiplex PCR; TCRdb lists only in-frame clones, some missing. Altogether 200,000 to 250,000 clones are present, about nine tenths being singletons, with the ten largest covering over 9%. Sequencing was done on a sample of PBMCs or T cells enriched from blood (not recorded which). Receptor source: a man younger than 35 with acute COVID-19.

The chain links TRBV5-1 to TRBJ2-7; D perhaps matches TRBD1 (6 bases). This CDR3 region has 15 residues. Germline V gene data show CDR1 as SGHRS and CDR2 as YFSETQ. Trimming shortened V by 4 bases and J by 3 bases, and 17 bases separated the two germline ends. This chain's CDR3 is CASSPGPTDSYEQYF. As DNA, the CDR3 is TGCGCCAGCAGCCCGGGCCCAACGGACAGCTACGAGCAGTACTTC.

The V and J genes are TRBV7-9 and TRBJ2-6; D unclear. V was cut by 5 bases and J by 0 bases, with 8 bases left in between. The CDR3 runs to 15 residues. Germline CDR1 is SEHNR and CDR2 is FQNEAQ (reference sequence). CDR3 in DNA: TGTGCCAGCAGCCCCTTCGGCTCTGGGGCCAACGTCCTGACTTTC. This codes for CASSPFGSGANVLTF.

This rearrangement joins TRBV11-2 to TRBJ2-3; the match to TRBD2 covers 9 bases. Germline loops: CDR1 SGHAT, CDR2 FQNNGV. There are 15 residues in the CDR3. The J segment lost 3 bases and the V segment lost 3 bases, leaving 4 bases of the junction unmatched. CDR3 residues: CASSFFAGGTDTQYF. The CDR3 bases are TGTGCCAGCAGCTTTTTCGCGGGAGGGACAGATACGCAGTATTTT.

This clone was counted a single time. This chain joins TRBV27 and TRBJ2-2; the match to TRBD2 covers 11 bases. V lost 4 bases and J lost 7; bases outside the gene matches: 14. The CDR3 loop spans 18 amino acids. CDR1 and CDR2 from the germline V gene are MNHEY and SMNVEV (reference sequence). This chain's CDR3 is CASSSKPRLAGIVGELFF. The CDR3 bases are TGTGCCAGCAGTTCCAAACCTCGACTAGCGGGAATCGTCGGGGAGCTGTTTTTT.

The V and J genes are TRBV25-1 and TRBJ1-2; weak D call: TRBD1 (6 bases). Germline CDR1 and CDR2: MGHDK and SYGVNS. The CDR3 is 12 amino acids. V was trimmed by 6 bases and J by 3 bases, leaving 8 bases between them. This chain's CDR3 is CASRKGDYGYTF. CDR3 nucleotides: TGTGCCAGCAGGAAGGGGGACTATGGCTACACCTTC.

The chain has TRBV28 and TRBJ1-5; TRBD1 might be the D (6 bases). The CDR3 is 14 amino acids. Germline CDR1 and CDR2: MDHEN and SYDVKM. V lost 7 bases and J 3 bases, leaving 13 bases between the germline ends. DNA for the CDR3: TGTGCCAGCACGACAGGCCTCTCCAATCAGCCCCAGCATTTT. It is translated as CASTTGLSNQPQHF.

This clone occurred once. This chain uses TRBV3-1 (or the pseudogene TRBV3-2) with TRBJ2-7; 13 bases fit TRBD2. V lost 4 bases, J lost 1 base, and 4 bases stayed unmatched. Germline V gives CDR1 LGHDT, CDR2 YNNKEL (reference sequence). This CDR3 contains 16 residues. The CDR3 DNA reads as TGTGCCAGCAGCCCCGGACTAGCGGGGGCTTCCTACGAGCAGTACTTC. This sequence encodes CASSPGLAGASYEQYF.

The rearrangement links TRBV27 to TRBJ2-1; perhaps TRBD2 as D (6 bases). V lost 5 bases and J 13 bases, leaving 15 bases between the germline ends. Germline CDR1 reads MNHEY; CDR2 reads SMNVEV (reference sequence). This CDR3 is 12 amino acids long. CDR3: CASSLGRGEQFF. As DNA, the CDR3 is TGTGCCAGCAGTCTCGGCCGCGGGGAACAGTTCTTC.

As DNA, the CDR3 is TGTGCCAGCGGTAAGACAGGGCGGAATAGCAATCAGCCCCAGCATTTT. Protein product: CASGKTGRNSNQPQHF. The V call is TRBV19, the J call TRBJ1-5; the match to TRBD1 covers 7 bases. Per the germline V gene, CDR1 is LNHDA and CDR2 is SQIVND (reference sequence). The CDR3 loop spans 16 amino acids. Germline trimming cut 9 bases from V and 0 bases from J; bases unmatched to any gene: 11.

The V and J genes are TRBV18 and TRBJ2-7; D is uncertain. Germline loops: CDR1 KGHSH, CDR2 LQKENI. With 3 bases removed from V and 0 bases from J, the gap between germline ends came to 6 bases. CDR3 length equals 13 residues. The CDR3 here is CASSPRNSYEQYF. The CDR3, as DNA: TGTGCCAGCTCACCGCGAAACTCCTACGAGCAGTACTTC.

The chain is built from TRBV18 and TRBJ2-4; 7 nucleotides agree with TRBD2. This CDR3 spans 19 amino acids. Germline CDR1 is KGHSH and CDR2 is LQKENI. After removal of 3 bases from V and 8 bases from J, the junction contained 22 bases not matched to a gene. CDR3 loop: CASSPAGHETSAVKDIQYF. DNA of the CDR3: TGTGCCAGCTCACCCGCCGGACATGAAACTAGCGCCGTTAAGGACATTCAGTACTTC.

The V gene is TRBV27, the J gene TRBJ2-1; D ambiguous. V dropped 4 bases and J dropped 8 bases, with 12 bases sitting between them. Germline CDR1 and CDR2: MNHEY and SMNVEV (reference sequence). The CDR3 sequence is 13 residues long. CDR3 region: CASSSLKRDEQFF. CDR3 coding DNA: TGTGCCAGCAGTTCCCTCAAACGGGATGAGCAGTTCTTC.

The CDR3 loop reads CASSLAVNQPQHF. Written as DNA, the CDR3 is TGTGCCAGCAGTTTGGCAGTCAATCAGCCCCAGCATTTT. The V call is TRBV27, the J call TRBJ1-5; unclear D gene. This CDR3 is 13 amino acids long. Deletions cut 3 bases from V and 3 bases from J, with 6 bases between. The germline CDR1 and CDR2 sequences are MNHEY and SMNVEV (reference sequence).

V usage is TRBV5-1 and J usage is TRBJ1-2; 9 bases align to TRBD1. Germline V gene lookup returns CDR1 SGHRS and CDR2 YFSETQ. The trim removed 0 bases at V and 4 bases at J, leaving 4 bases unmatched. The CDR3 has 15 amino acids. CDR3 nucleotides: TGCGCCAGCAGCTTGGGGGACAGGGACGCCTATGGCTACACCTTC. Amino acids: CASSLGDRDAYGYTF.

In nucleotides, the CDR3 is TGTGCCAGCTCTCTAGCGGGGGGATCCTGGGGCTACACCTTC. It is translated as CASSLAGGSWGYTF. The chain carries TRBV6-5 and TRBJ1-2; TRBD1 might be the D (5 bases). V was clipped by 8 bases and J by 8 bases, with 21 bases between them. This CDR3 is 14 amino acids long. Germline CDR1 reads MNHEY; CDR2 reads SVGAGI.

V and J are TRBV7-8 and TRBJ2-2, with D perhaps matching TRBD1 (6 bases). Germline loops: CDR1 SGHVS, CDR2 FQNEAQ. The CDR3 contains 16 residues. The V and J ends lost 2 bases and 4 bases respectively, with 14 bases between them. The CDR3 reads CASSLSARGGTGELFF. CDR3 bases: TGTGCCAGCAGCTTATCGGCTAGAGGGGGCACCGGGGAGCTGTTTTTT.

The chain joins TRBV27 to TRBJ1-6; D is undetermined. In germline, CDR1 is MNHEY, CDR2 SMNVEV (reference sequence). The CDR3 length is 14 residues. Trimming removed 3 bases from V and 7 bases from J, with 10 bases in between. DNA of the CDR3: TGTGCCAGCAGTTTTGGCGGTGGAAATTCACCCCTCCACTTT. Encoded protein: CASSFGGGNSPLHF.

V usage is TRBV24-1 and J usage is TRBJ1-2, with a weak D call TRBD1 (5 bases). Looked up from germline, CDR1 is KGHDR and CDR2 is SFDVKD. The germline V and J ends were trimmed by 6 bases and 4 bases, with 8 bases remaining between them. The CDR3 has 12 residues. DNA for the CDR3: TGTGCCACCAGTTTGGGGGGCTATGGCTACACCTTC. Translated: CATSLGGYGYTF.

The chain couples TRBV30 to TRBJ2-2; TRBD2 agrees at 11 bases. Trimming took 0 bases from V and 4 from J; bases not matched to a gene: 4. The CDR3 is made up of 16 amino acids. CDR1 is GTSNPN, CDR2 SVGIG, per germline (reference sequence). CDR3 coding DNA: TGTGCCTGGAGTGTAGGGCTAGCGGGAGGCACCGGGGAGCTGTTTTTT. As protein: CAWSVGLAGGTGELFF.

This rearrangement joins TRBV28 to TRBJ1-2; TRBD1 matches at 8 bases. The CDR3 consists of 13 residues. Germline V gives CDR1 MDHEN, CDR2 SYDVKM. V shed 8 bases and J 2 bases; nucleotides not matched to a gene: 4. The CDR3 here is CASWRTGNYGYTF. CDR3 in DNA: TGTGCCAGCTGGAGGACAGGGAACTATGGCTACACCTTC.

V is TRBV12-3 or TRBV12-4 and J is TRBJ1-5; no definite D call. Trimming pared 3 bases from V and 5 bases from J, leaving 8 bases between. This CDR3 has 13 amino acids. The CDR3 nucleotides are TGTGCCAGCAGTTTCTCTGGCTATCAGCCCCAGCATTTT. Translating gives CASSFSGYQPQHF.

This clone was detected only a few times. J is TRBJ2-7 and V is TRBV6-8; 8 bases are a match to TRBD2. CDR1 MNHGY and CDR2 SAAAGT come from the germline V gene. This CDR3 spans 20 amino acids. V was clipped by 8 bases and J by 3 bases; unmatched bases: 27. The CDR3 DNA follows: TGTGCCAGCGGGGAGAGGGAGGTAGCGGGAATATACTTGCGGGTCTACGAGCAGTACTTC. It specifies CASGEREVAGIYLRVYEQYF.

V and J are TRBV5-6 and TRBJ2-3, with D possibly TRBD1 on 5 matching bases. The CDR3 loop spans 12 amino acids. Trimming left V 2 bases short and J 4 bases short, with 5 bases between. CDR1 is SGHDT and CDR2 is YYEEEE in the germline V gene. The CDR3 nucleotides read TGTGCCAGCAGCTTAGGGGCAGATACGCAGTATTTT. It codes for CASSLGADTQYF.

The CDR3: CASFPRSSYQPQHF. The CDR3 DNA follows: TGTGCCAGCTTCCCGAGGTCCTCATATCAGCCCCAGCATTTT. This chain uses TRBV28 with TRBJ1-5; no reliable D call. Germline-derived CDR1 and CDR2 are MDHEN and SYDVKM. V was cut by 8 bases and J by 5 bases, with 16 bases left in between. This CDR3 has 14 amino acids.

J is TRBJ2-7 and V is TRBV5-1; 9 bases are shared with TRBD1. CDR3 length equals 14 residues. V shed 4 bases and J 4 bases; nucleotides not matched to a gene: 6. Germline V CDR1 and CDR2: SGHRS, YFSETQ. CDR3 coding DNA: TGCGCCAGCAGCAATAACAGGGGGCGGTACGAGCAGTACTTC. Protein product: CASSNNRGRYEQYF.

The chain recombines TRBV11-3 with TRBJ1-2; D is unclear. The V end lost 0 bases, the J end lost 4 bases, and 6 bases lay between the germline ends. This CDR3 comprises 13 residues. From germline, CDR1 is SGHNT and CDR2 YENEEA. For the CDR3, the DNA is TGTGCCAGCAGCTTAGATCGAGGCTATGGCTACACCTTC. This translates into CASSLDRGYGYTF.

In DNA form, the CDR3 reads TGCAGCGTTCTGGAGGGCTACACCTTC. It is translated as CSVLEGYTF. The chain employs TRBV29-1 and TRBJ1-2; no clear D. Germline V gives CDR1 SQVTM, CDR2 ANQGSEA. The CDR3 consists of 9 residues. The germline V and J ends were trimmed by 5 bases and 8 bases, with 6 bases remaining between them.